This T cell receptor beta chain was sequenced in a study of T cell changes during pregnancy in multiple sclerosis (dated by TCRdb to the late 2010s). With regard to the full study: In women with multiple sclerosis, the researchers looked at how the T cell repertoire shifted as pregnancy progressed.

To prepare the library, the immunoSEQ multiplex PCR assay was applied. Not all clones reach the TCRdb copy of this immuneACCESS table, which keeps in-frame sequences only. Checked studies attribute under half of the gap to unresolved V genes and leave the rest unexplained. The sample table contains around 77,000 clones; only one count was recorded for about nine tenths of them. Less than 0.85% of the sample comes from the top ten. Remarks on this clone: Its antigen specificity is not known. Base qualities are missing; no much larger clone stands one base away.

The cysteine opens and the phenylalanine closes a CDR3 of 18 amino acids. Only CDR3 DNA is held: 54 bases, read in frame from base 1. CDR1 SEHNR and CDR2 FQNEAQ were looked up in the germline V gene (reference sequence). Trimming at the junction amounts to 5 bases on V and 5 bases on J, and the germline ends lie 22 bases apart. Sequences were derived from peripheral blood, sampled in the third trimester of pregnancy. The sequence is built from TRBV7-9 and TRBJ1-6, and the D gene may be TRBD1, 6 bases matching. The TCR sequence derives from a female donor in good health, enrolled as a control in a pregnancy study. The DNA sequence reads TGTGCCAGCAGCCCCGACAGACCAGGGGCGACACATAATTCACCCCTCCACTTT. Its protein reads: CASSPDRPGATHNSPLHF.